The 27 T cell receptor beta chains in this list originate from one sample, sequenced in a study of regulatory T cells in long-lasting Graves disease. Sequencing libraries for TCR beta were prepared with iRepertoire HTBI primers and Arm-PCR of CDR3 regions. One entry per CDR3 protein results from TCRdb running MiXCR on the multiplex PCR reads. The data hold a few hundred thousand distinct CDR3 sequences, with about a sixth observed a single time. As for time point: newly diagnosed GD, antithyroid drugs for less than 3 months. The authors made the TCR library using RNA they extracted from PBMCs. These data were also reused for a study on T cells in Graves' hyperthyroidism and ophthalmopathy.

The sequencing here drew on peripheral blood mononuclear cells (PBMCs), taken at new diagnosis, from a patient treated with antithyroid drugs. Receptor source: a man aged 40-49 years with Graves disease.

This clonotype was picked up a small number of times. The CDR3 spells CSVEDGGGGTEAFF. As DNA, the CDR3 is TGCAGCGTTGAAGACGGAGGAGGGGGCACTGAAGCTTTCTTT. The gene calls are TRBV29-1 and TRBJ1-1; tentative D call: TRBD1 (6 bases). This CDR3 region has 14 residues. CDR1 and CDR2 (germline): SQVTM, ANQGSEA. Trimming stripped 0 bases from V and 4 bases from J, with 12 bases between.

This clonotype was observed at least ten times. The rearrangement links TRBV28 to TRBJ2-7; possibly TRBD1 or TRBD2 for D (5 bases each). V shed 6 bases and J shed 3 bases, with 12 bases lying between them. Per germline, CDR1 MDHEN and CDR2 SYDVKM. This CDR3 has 13 amino acids. CDR3 DNA: TGTGCCAGCAGCTTAGGTGGGGGCTACGAGCAGTACTTC. It encodes CASSLGGGYEQYF.

To note about this clonotype: This sequence may be a read error, since a much larger clone differs from it by one base. The chain links TRBV27 to TRBJ1-1, with D unresolved. In germline, CDR1 is MNHEY, CDR2 SMNVEV (reference sequence). This CDR3 contains 15 residues. The CDR3 loop reads CTSSTYRTGNTEAFF. DNA for the CDR3: TGTACCAGCAGTACTTATAGGACGGGGAACACTGAAGCTTTCTTT.

This clonotype was found a few times. The rearrangement links TRBV20-1 to TRBJ1-6; D gene ambiguous. Germline-derived CDR1 and CDR2 are DFQATT and SNEGSKA (reference sequence). Trimming shortened V by 5 bases and J by 7 bases, and 12 bases separated the two germline ends. This CDR3 region has 13 residues. CDR3 DNA sequence: TGCAGTGCTCATTCACGCGGGAATTCACCCCTCCACTTT. Its translation is CSAHSRGNSPLHF.

This clonotype was counted ten times or more. The CDR3 nucleotides read TGTGCCAGCAGGCCTAACAGGGGAGGAACCGGGGAGCTGTTTTTT. Translation: CASRPNRGGTGELFF. This chain links TRBV28 with TRBJ2-2, with D perhaps TRBD1 (7 bases). V dropped 6 bases and J dropped 5 bases, with 16 bases sitting between them. The CDR3 runs 15 residues. CDR1 and CDR2 (germline): MDHEN, SYDVKM.

This clonotype was counted many times. One end of the junction is discordant with germline, which a read error may explain. This chain joins TRBV5-1 and TRBJ1-3; D gene uncertain. Germline CDR1 reads SGHRS; CDR2 reads YFSETQ. The CDR3 is made up of 12 amino acids. CDR3: CASSLLGNTIYF. As DNA, the CDR3 is TGTGCCAGCAGCTTATTGGGAAACACCATATATTTT.

The chain has TRBV6-1 and TRBJ2-7; unclear D gene. Germline CDR1 and CDR2: MNHNS and SASEGT. The CDR3 consists of 14 residues. With 6 bases removed from V and 0 bases from J, the gap between germline ends came to 12 bases. This CDR3 reads CASRKGSFSYEQYF. The CDR3 DNA sequence: TGTGCCAGCAGGAAGGGCAGTTTCTCCTACGAGCAGTACTTC.

This clonotype was recorded many times. The V gene is TRBV5-1, the J gene TRBJ2-7; 7 positions match TRBD1. The germline CDR1 and CDR2 sequences are SGHRS and YFSETQ. The CDR3 consists of 12 residues. The ends lost 4 bases at V and 8 bases at J; junction bases unmatched: 6. The chain's CDR3 is CASSHGQEKQYF. CDR3 nucleotide sequence: TGCGCCAGCAGCCACGGACAGGAGAAGCAGTACTTC.

This clonotype showed up many times. The chain uses TRBV12-5 and TRBJ1-5; a possible D gene is TRBD1 (5 bases). This CDR3 is built from 16 residues. Germline assignment: CDR1 LGHNT and CDR2 FRNRAP. V was shortened by 5 bases and J by 3 bases, with 17 bases between the two germline ends. This CDR3 is CASGLLGRAYNQPQHF. Here the CDR3 DNA reads TGTGCTAGTGGTCTCCTCGGCAGGGCTTACAATCAGCCCCAGCATTTT. The whole variable domain, filled in from reference TRBV12-5 and TRBJ1-5, reads DARVTQTPRHKVTEMGQEVTMRCQPILGHNTVFWYRQTMMQGLELLAYFRNRAPLDDSGMPKDRFSAEMPDATLATLKIQPSEPRDSAVYFCASGLLGRAYNQPQHFGDGTRLSIL.

In this sample, this clonotype turned up a few times. The J gene is TRBJ1-2, the V gene TRBV20-1; D remains unclear. Germline CDR1 and CDR2: DFQATT and SNEGSKA (reference sequence). V shed 8 bases and J shed 4 bases, with 11 bases lying between them. There are 11 residues in the CDR3. The CDR3 nucleotides are TGCAGTTATGGACGGCCCTATGGCTACACCTTC. It specifies CSYGRPYGYTF.

This clonotype came up a few times. CDR3 nucleotide sequence: TGTGCCAGCCGTATCGCGGGGGGGCCGAGGGAGACCCAGTACTTC. It specifies CASRIAGGPRETQYF. The rearrangement joins TRBV2 to TRBJ2-5; 9 bases agree with TRBD2. The V segment lost 8 bases and the J segment 5 bases; nucleotides outside the gene matches: 12. Germline lookup yields CDR1 SNHLY and CDR2 FYNNEI. CDR3 size: 15 residues.

This clonotype has a handful of counts. The V gene is TRBV15, the J gene TRBJ2-4; D may be TRBD2 (5 bases). Germline loops: CDR1 LNHNV, CDR2 YYDKDF (reference sequence). V lost 2 bases, J lost 8 bases, and 13 bases lay in between. The CDR3 covers 14 residues. DNA for the CDR3: TGTGCCACCAGCAGATCCGGGGTGATGGACATTCAGTACTTC. Translation: CATSRSGVMDIQYF.

This clonotype was counted at least ten times. The gene calls are TRBV28 and TRBJ2-7; 13 bases align to TRBD2. Germline V gives CDR1 MDHEN, CDR2 SYDVKM. V was pared by 5 bases and J by 4 bases, with 8 bases of the junction left unmatched. This CDR3 is built from 16 residues. The CDR3 here is CASSPNTGLAGYEQYF. The CDR3 DNA sequence: TGTGCCAGCAGTCCGAATACGGGACTAGCGGGGTACGAGCAGTACTTC.

This clonotype was counted many times. V usage is TRBV3-1 and J usage is TRBJ1-2; D remains unclear. This CDR3 spans 15 amino acids. V lost 4 bases to trimming and J lost 7 bases, with 19 bases between them. Germline V gene lookup returns CDR1 LGHDT and CDR2 YNNKEL (reference sequence). The CDR3 bases are TGTGCCAGCAGCCCTTTTGGCCGCGGCACGAGTGGCTACACCTTC. It specifies CASSPFGRGTSGYTF.

This clonotype appeared many times. The chain combines TRBV10-1 with TRBJ1-5; D not certain. V lost 1 base to trimming and J lost 5 bases, with 6 bases between them. CDR3 size: 13 residues. CDR1 and CDR2 (germline): WNHNN, SYGVQD (reference sequence). This CDR3 reads CASSEYRDQPQHF. As DNA, the CDR3 is TGCGCCAGCAGTGAGTATAGAGATCAGCCCCAGCATTTT.

This clonotype was detected ten times or more. The DNA for the CDR3 is TGTGCCAGCAGTGTATGGGGCCCGGGAGTCCCTGGTGAAAAACTGTTTTTT. This sequence encodes CASSVWGPGVPGEKLFF. The chain carries TRBV6-1 and TRBJ1-4, with D maybe TRBD1 (5 bases). V gave up 4 bases and J gave up 7 bases, with 22 bases separating them. This CDR3 is built from 17 residues. Per germline, CDR1 MNHNS and CDR2 SASEGT.

This clonotype was found many times. The chain links TRBV6-2 or TRBV6-3 to TRBJ2-1; D is possibly TRBD1 (6 bases). The CDR3 has 13 residues. Germline V gene lookup returns CDR1 MNHEY and CDR2 SVGEGT. The V and J ends lost 5 bases and 6 bases respectively, with 11 bases between them. CDR3 loop: CASSPQGLNEQFF. The CDR3 DNA reads as TGTGCCAGCAGTCCCCAGGGGCTCAATGAGCAGTTCTTC.

This clonotype appeared many times. The chain joins TRBV20-1 to TRBJ2-5; 9 nucleotides line up with TRBD2. CDR1 and CDR2 (germline): DFQATT, SNEGSKA (reference sequence). The CDR3 sequence is 15 residues long. V lost 6 bases and J lost 1; bases outside the gene matches: 9. CDR3 loop: CSAEDSGGSQETQYF. The CDR3 nucleotides read TGCAGTGCGGAAGATAGCGGGGGAAGCCAAGAGACCCAGTACTTC.

J is TRBJ2-1 and V is TRBV6-2 or TRBV6-3, with 9 nucleotides matching TRBD2. The V segment lost 3 bases and the J segment 9 bases; nucleotides outside the gene matches: 12. This CDR3 region has 16 residues. The germline CDR1 and CDR2 sequences are MNHEY and SVGEGT. The CDR3 region has the DNA TGTGCCAGCAGTTATCCCCTTGGCGGGGGGGCCGCTGAGCAGTTCTTC. Amino acids: CASSYPLGGGAAEQFF.

Of note for this clonotype: A far larger clone is one base from this, pointing to a likely read error. The rearrangement uses TRBV7-2 and TRBJ2-1; unclear D gene. This CDR3 comprises 15 residues. Germline V gene data show CDR1 as SGHTA and CDR2 as FQGNSA. V gave up 5 bases and J gave up 10 bases, with 21 bases separating them. CDR3 DNA sequence: TGTGCCAGCAGCACTACGCGGACGGGTACCTACGAGCAGTTCTTC. Its translation: CASSTTRTGTYEQFF.

Many counts were recorded for this clonotype. V and J are TRBV20-1 and TRBJ2-7, with no clear D. Trimming stripped 2 bases from V and 1 base from J, with 9 bases between. The V gene's germline CDR1 is DFQATT and CDR2 SNEGSKA (reference sequence). This CDR3 is built from 13 residues. CDR3 DNA sequence: TGCAGTGCTAGACGGTTTAGTTCCTACGAGCAGTACTTC. It encodes CSARRFSSYEQYF.

The gene calls are TRBV5-1 and TRBJ2-2; 9 bases fit TRBD2. This CDR3 contains 15 residues. V lost 8 bases, J lost 2 bases, and 7 bases stayed unmatched. The germline V gene encodes CDR1 SGHRS and CDR2 YFSETQ. CDR3 protein: CASGSSGDNTGELFF. DNA of the CDR3: TGCGCCAGTGGTTCTAGCGGGGATAACACCGGGGAGCTGTTTTTT.

V usage is TRBV25-1 and J usage is TRBJ1-4; 9 bases align to TRBD1. The trim removed 4 bases at V and 0 bases at J, leaving 9 bases unmatched. CDR1 is MGHDK and CDR2 is SYGVNS in the germline V gene. CDR3 length: 18 residues. CDR3 in amino acids: CASSVGTGSWATNEKLFF. The CDR3 bases are TGTGCCAGCAGTGTGGGGACAGGGTCATGGGCAACTAATGAAAAACTGTTTTTT.

Details on this clonotype: A read error may explain this, as a much larger clone is one base away. As the CDR3 is not closed by the conserved phenylalanine or tryptophan, this likely results from a read error. V and J are TRBV9 and TRBJ2-7; D gene unclear. Between the trimmed V and J ends, which lost 0 bases and 8 bases, there was a span of 12 bases. Germline lookup yields CDR1 SGDLS and CDR2 YYNGEE. The CDR3 consists of 13 residues. The CDR3 region has the DNA TGTGCCAGCAGCGTAGCTCTGGGGAAGAAGCAGTACCTC. This gives the protein CASSVALGKKQYL.

The chain links TRBV4-1 to TRBJ1-1, with TRBD1 matching 7 bases. The CDR3 is 16 amino acids. V trimming: 4 bases; J trimming: 1 base; junction bases outside the gene matches: 9. The germline CDR1 and CDR2 sequences are MGHRA and YSYEKL. CDR3 nucleotides: TGCGCCAGCAGCCCGAGACAGGGCTTACGGAACACTGAAGCTTTCTTT. It translates to CASSPRQGLRNTEAFF.

This clonotype was picked up many times. The gene calls are TRBV6-1 and TRBJ2-7, with unresolved D. V was cut by 6 bases and J by 6 bases, with 12 bases left in between. From germline, CDR1 is MNHNS and CDR2 SASEGT. This CDR3 contains 12 residues. The CDR3 bases are TGTGCCAGCAGCCTACGAAGTTCCGAGCAGTACTTC. Its protein product is CASSLRSSEQYF.

This clonotype occurred many times. Its ends do not fully match the called genes, so a read error is possible. The chain joins TRBV5-1 to TRBJ2-3; D remains unclear. The CDR3 runs to 16 residues. The V gene's germline CDR1 is SGHRS and CDR2 YFSETQ. CDR3 in amino acids: CASSQDLAQATDTQYF. CDR3 DNA: TGTGCCAGCAGCCAAGATCTTGCCCAGGCCACAGATACGCAGTATTTT.